This entry describes one TCR beta chain. Its antigen is not identified. Naive CD8 cells, CD45RO-negative and positively selected for CCR7, excluded terminally differentiated effector memory CD45RA+ cells. Each of the donors was a healthy adult who was HIV-negative and had not had a recent acute infection or vaccination. Method: immunoSEQ multiplex PCR; TCRdb's copy keeps in-frame clones and lacks some. The data show about 750,000 clones, around 93% seen once. V was pared by 9 bases and J by 0 bases, with 9 bases of the junction left unmatched. The length of the CDR3 is 16 residues. Germline V gene sequence: CDR1 SGHVS, CDR2 FQNEAQ. The sample comes from a study of shared clonotypes between healthy human individuals. Overall study context: The study drew on a couple of women and a few men aged 18 to 49 as donors. Each donor had three CD4 naive, three CD4 memory, two CD8 naive and one CD8 memory plate.

Study-level findings and limits: Several donors shared about 5% of their naive CD4 clonotypes.

This sequence originates from a young man in good health. V is TRBV7-8 and J is TRBJ2-5, with 11 bases lining up with TRBD2. Source material: naive CD8+ T cells sorted from blood. CDR3 protein: CASARTSGRYQETQYF. Written as DNA, the CDR3 is TGTGCCAGTGCCCGGACTAGCGGGCGATACCAAGAGACCCAGTACTTC. Full variable domain (rest looked up from reference TRBV7-8 and TRBJ2-5): GAGVSQSPRYKVAKRGQDVALRCDPISGHVSLFWYQQALGQGPEFLTYFQNEAQLDKSGLPSDRFFAERPEGSVSTLKIQRTQQEDSAVYLCASARTSGRYQETQYFGPGTRLLVL.